This T cell receptor (beta chain) stems from a study of early T cells in non-severe SARS-CoV-2 infection. About the research overall: Sequencing of unsorted whole blood was done on bulk RNA, leaving chains unpaired.

Tagging with unique molecular identifiers was applied to individual cDNA molecules. TCRdb passed the 5' RACE reads through MiXCR, listing each CDR3 protein once. The profile covers tens of thousands of distinct CDR3 sequences, with about 12% appearing a single time and about 6.5% taken by the ten largest. This clonotype was seen ten or more times. The CDR3 is 20 amino acids. In germline, CDR1 is MGHRA, CDR2 YSYEKL. Unmatched junction bases numbered 12, after V lost 1 base and J lost 2 bases. The rearrangement joins TRBV4-1 to TRBJ2-7; TRBD2 matches 15 bases. The clonotype was recovered from an adult who was a healthcare worker with PCR-confirmed SARS-CoV-2 infection or an uninfected control (not recorded which). Sequencing was done on a sample of whole blood. The CDR3 nucleotides are TGCGCCAGCAGCCAAGTCGAGACGGGACTAGCGGGAGGACTGACCTACGAGCAGTACTTC. Translated, it gives CASSQVETGLAGGLTYEQYF.